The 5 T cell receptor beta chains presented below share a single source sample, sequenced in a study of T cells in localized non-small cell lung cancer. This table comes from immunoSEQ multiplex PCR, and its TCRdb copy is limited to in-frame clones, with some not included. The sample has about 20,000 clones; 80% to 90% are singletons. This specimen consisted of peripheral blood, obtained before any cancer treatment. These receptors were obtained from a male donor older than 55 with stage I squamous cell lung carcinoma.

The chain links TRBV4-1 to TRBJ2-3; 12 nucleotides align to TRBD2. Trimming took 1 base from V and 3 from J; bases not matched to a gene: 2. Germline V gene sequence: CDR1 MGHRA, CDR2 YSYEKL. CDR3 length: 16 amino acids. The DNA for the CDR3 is TGCGCCAGCAGCCAAGGTCTAGCGGGGGGGACAGATACGCAGTATTTT. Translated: CASSQGLAGGTDTQYF.

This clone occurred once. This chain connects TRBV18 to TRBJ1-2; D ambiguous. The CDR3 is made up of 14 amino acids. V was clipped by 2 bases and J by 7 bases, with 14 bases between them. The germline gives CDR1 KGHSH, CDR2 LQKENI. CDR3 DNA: TGTGCCAGCTCACCAAGACGGGAAGCGGGTGGCTACACCTTC. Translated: CASSPRREAGGYTF.

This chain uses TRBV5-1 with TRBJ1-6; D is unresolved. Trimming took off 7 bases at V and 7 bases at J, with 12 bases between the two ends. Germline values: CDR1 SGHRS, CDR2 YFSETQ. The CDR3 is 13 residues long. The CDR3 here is CASGRQENSPLHF. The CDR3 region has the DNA TGCGCCAGCGGCCGACAAGAGAATTCACCCCTCCACTTT.

CDR3 DNA sequence: TGTGCCAGCCTGGGGCTTGCGAGCACCGGGGAGCTGTTTTTT. This encodes CASLGLASTGELFF. The V and J genes are TRBV7-2 and TRBJ2-2, with D possibly being TRBD1 (5 bases). The CDR3 is made up of 14 amino acids. Germline CDR1 reads SGHTA; CDR2 reads FQGNSA. Trimming left V 8 bases short and J 4 bases short, with 14 bases between.

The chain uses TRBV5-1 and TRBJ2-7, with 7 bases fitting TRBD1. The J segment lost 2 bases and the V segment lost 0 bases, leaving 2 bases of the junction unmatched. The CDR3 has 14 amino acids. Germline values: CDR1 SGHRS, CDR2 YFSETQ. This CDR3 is CASSLVTGTYEQYF. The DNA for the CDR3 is TGCGCCAGCAGCTTGGTGACAGGGACCTACGAGCAGTACTTC.